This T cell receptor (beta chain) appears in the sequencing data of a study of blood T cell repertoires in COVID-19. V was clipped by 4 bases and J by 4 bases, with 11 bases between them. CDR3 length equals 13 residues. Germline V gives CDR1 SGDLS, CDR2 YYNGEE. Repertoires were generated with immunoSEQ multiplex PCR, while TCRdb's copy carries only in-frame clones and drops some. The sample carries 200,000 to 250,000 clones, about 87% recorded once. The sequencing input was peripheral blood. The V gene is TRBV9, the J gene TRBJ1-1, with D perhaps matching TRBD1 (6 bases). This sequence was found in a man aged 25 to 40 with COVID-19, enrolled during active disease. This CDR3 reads CASSIGGGTEAFF. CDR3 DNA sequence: TGTGCCAGCAGCATAGGGGGGGGCACTGAAGCTTTCTTT. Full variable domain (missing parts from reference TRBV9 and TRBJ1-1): DSGVTQTPKHLITATGQRVTLRCSPRSGDLSVYWYQQSLDQGLQFLIQYYNGEERAKGNILERFSAQQFPDLHSELNLSSLELGDSALYFCASSIGGGTEAFFGQGTRLTVV.